Presented here are 21 T cell receptor beta chains from one specimen sequenced in a study of T cells in Graves' hyperthyroidism and ophthalmopathy. Amplification of TCR beta CDR3 regions was performed using RNA transcripts as template. With the HTBI primer set, the TCR CDR3 went through a first round of RT-PCR. A single record per CDR3 protein comes from TCRdb applying MiXCR to the multiplex PCR reads. The repertoire holds about 420,000 distinct CDR3 sequences, with about 15% as singletons. Sequencing was carried out using blood. Receptors were obtained from a woman aged 18-29 years with Graves' hyperthyroidism.

This clonotype was found many times. The chain carries TRBV6-2 or TRBV6-3 and TRBJ2-7, with D possibly being TRBD1 (7 bases). The CDR3 is made up of 17 amino acids. V was trimmed by 2 bases and J by 2 bases, leaving 19 bases between them. Germline V lookup: CDR1 MNHEY, CDR2 SVGEGT. The CDR3 DNA reads TGTGCCAGCAGTTACCGAAGCCCGGACAGGAGGGCCTACGAGCAGTACTTC. Encoded protein: CASSYRSPDRRAYEQYF.

Ten or more counts support this clonotype. V usage is TRBV19 and J usage is TRBJ1-1; 9 positions match TRBD1. The CDR3 loop spans 16 amino acids. In germline, CDR1 is LNHDA, CDR2 SQIVND (reference sequence). The J segment lost 2 bases and the V segment lost 7 bases, leaving 11 bases of the junction unmatched. The CDR3 nucleotides are TGTGCCAGTAACCCCGGGACAGGGTACCAAAACACTGAAGCTTTCTTT. Translated: CASNPGTGYQNTEAFF. Looking up the rest from reference TRBV19 and TRBJ1-1 gives the full variable domain: DGGITQSPKYLFRKEGQNVTLSCEQNLNHDAMYWYRQDPGQGLRLIYYSQIVNDFQKGDIAEGYSVSREKKESFPLTVTSAQKNPTAFYLCASNPGTGYQNTEAFFGQGTRLTVV.

Many counts were recorded for this clonotype. The J gene is TRBJ2-3, the V gene TRBV27, with 7 nucleotides matching TRBD1. Germline assignment: CDR1 MNHEY and CDR2 SMNVEV (reference sequence). The ends lost 4 bases at V and 2 bases at J; junction bases unmatched: 12. CDR3 length equals 17 residues. In DNA form, the CDR3 reads TGTGCCAGCAGTTCCTTCTTCGGGACAGACTTCACAGATACGCAGTATTTT. Translating it yields CASSSFFGTDFTDTQYF.

This clonotype has at least ten counts. This chain uses TRBV27 with TRBJ1-2, with D unclear. Germline V gives CDR1 MNHEY, CDR2 SMNVEV (reference sequence). The CDR3 has 12 amino acids. The V and J ends lost 3 bases and 8 bases respectively, with 10 bases between them. The CDR3 region is CASSFGGMGYTF. CDR3 DNA sequence: TGTGCCAGCAGTTTCGGAGGGATGGGCTACACCTTC.

The chain joins TRBV28 to TRBJ1-5; D is perhaps TRBD1 (5 bases). Trimming removed 3 bases at V and 3 bases at J, with 18 bases between. This CDR3 region has 17 residues. Germline V lookup: CDR1 MDHEN, CDR2 SYDVKM. The DNA for the CDR3 is TGTGCCAGCAGTTTGGGAAAGGGGATGGGTTACAATCAGCCCCAGCATTTT. Translating gives CASSLGKGMGYNQPQHF.

This clonotype has at least ten counts. J is TRBJ2-7 and V is TRBV11-2; 9 bases line up with TRBD1. The CDR3 covers 15 residues. The germline V gene encodes CDR1 SGHAT and CDR2 FQNNGV. V shed 5 bases and J 1 base; nucleotides not matched to a gene: 6. CDR3 residues: CASSQVQGASYEQYF. CDR3 coding DNA: TGTGCCAGCAGCCAAGTACAGGGGGCTTCCTACGAGCAGTACTTC.

Only one count was recorded for this clonotype. The rearrangement links TRBV4-1 to TRBJ1-5, with D unclear. The V gene lost 0 bases and the J gene lost 4 bases, with 16 bases spanning the gap. Germline CDR1 and CDR2: MGHRA and YSYEKL. CDR3 size: 17 residues. This CDR3 reads CASSQDQAGVGNQPQHF. CDR3 in DNA: TGCGCCAGCAGCCAAGATCAGGCCGGGGTAGGGAATCAGCCCCAGCATTTT.

This clonotype was detected only a few times. The J gene is TRBJ2-3, the V gene TRBV10-3; no definite D call. Trimming cost V 2 bases and J 0 bases, with 3 bases left between them. Germline V gives CDR1 ENHRY, CDR2 SYGVKD. The CDR3 runs 13 residues. The CDR3 here is CAISEVSTDTQYF. DNA of the CDR3: TGTGCCATCAGTGAGGTCAGCACAGATACGCAGTATTTT.

This clonotype has ten or more counts. The chain carries TRBV27 and TRBJ2-7; the D gene is possibly TRBD2 (6 bases). Germline V lookup: CDR1 MNHEY, CDR2 SMNVEV (reference sequence). Trimming stripped 5 bases from V and 2 bases from J, with 16 bases between. The CDR3 is 15 residues long. The CDR3 reads CASSARDFLTYEQYF. For the CDR3, the DNA is TGTGCCAGCAGTGCCCGGGACTTCCTTACCTACGAGCAGTACTTC.

V gene TRBV20-1 combines with J gene TRBJ2-7, with D uncertain. V shed 0 bases and J shed 9 bases, with 9 bases lying between them. The CDR3 contains 11 residues. Germline CDR1 reads DFQATT; CDR2 reads SNEGSKA (reference sequence). CDR3 sequence: CSARDPPTQYF. For the CDR3, the DNA is TGCAGTGCTAGAGACCCCCCGACGCAGTACTTC.

Notes on this clonotype: Just one base apart from a much larger clone, this may be a read error. The J gene is TRBJ1-2, the V gene TRBV12-3 or TRBV12-4; D might be TRBD1 (5 bases). This CDR3 region has 11 residues. V was shortened by 3 bases and J by 10 bases, with 9 bases between the two germline ends. CDR3 protein: CASSFGADYTF. Here the CDR3 DNA reads TGTGCCAGCAGTTTTGGGGCCGACTACACCTTC.

This clonotype was detected ten times or more. This chain links TRBV3-1 with TRBJ2-2, with D perhaps matching TRBD1 (5 bases). Germline-derived CDR1 and CDR2 are LGHDT and YNNKEL (reference sequence). The CDR3 has 15 residues. The V end was cut by 4 bases, the J end by 1 base, with 10 bases between. This CDR3 is CASSRGQLNTGELFF. The CDR3 DNA reads as TGTGCCAGCAGCCGAGGACAATTGAACACCGGGGAGCTGTTTTTT.

This sequence joins TRBV20-1 and TRBJ2-1, with 8 bases identical to TRBD2. Unmatched junction bases numbered 10, after V lost 4 bases and J lost 2 bases. The CDR3 sequence is 16 residues long. The germline V gene encodes CDR1 DFQATT and CDR2 SNEGSKA (reference sequence). Here the CDR3 DNA reads TGCAGTGCTAAAGGACTAGCAGGGACTCCCTACAATGAGCAGTTCTTC. It yields the protein CSAKGLAGTPYNEQFF.

The V gene is TRBV6-1, the J gene TRBJ2-1, with 7 bases matching TRBD2. V lost 11 bases, J lost 4 bases, and 20 bases stayed unmatched. The germline CDR1 and CDR2 sequences are MNHNS and SASEGT. The CDR3 length is 17 residues. The DNA for the CDR3 is TGTGCCGGGGGGGGTCCGGGAGGCATCGCCCATTACAATGAGCAGTTCTTC. Its translation is CAGGGPGGIAHYNEQFF.

This clonotype showed up many times. The genes are TRBV2 and TRBJ1-5, with D possibly matching TRBD1 (6 bases). The length of the CDR3 is 13 residues. V lost 6 bases to trimming and J lost 3 bases, with 9 bases between them. The V gene's germline CDR1 is SNHLY and CDR2 FYNNEI. The CDR3 coding sequence is TGTGCCAGCAGAGACAGGTACAATCAGCCCCAGCATTTT. Amino acid sequence: CASRDRYNQPQHF.

This sequence joins TRBV7-2 and TRBJ2-3, with D perhaps being TRBD1 or TRBD2 (5 bases each). The CDR3 loop spans 15 amino acids. Looked up from germline, CDR1 is SGHTA and CDR2 is FQGNSA. Trimming took 7 bases from V and 6 from J, leaving 20 bases between them. Here the CDR3 DNA reads TGTGCCAGCACTAGAGGGGCGCTAAGCGCGGATACGCAGTATTTT. Translation: CASTRGALSADTQYF.

The chain employs TRBV19 and TRBJ1-4; weak D call: TRBD1 (5 bases). Trimming pared 3 bases from V and 4 bases from J, leaving 12 bases between. This CDR3 comprises 15 residues. CDR1 LNHDA and CDR2 SQIVND come from the germline V gene (reference sequence). CDR3 sequence (DNA): TGTGCCAGTAGTATCGGAGACAGCCTTAATGAAAAACTGTTTTTT. Translated: CASSIGDSLNEKLFF.

This clonotype has just a few counts. A single base separates this from a much larger clone, so it may be a read error. The genes are TRBV5-1 and TRBJ1-1, with a weak D call TRBD1 (5 bases). The CDR3 is 16 amino acids. Germline V CDR1 and CDR2: SGHRS, YFSETQ. The CDR3 spells CASSLWGRYLNTEAIF. DNA for the CDR3: TGCGCCAGCAGCTTGTGGGGCAGATACTTGAACACTGAAGCTATCTTT.

This clonotype was detected ten times or more. This sequence joins TRBV7-9 and TRBJ2-7; 9 nucleotides line up with TRBD1. The junction had 8 bases not matched to a gene; V was cut back by 5 bases and J by 3 bases. This CDR3 spans 15 amino acids. Germline CDR1 reads SEHNR; CDR2 reads FQNEAQ (reference sequence). This chain's CDR3 is CASSDQGQGRYEQYF. The CDR3 region has the DNA TGTGCCAGCAGCGACCAGGGACAGGGACGCTACGAGCAGTACTTC.

This sequence joins TRBV7-2 and TRBJ2-1, with 8 bases matching TRBD2. Germline trimming cut 5 bases from V and 7 bases from J; bases unmatched to any gene: 10. This CDR3 comprises 15 residues. The germline CDR1 and CDR2 sequences are SGHTA and FQGNSA. This CDR3 reads CASSRGGLGLNEQFF. Written as DNA, the CDR3 is TGTGCCAGCAGCCGGGGGGGCCTGGGTCTGAATGAGCAGTTCTTC.

The sample holds many counts of this clonotype. The rearrangement joins TRBV7-2 to TRBJ1-2, with D hard to call. V lost 0 bases and J lost 4, with 3 bases in between. The CDR3 is made up of 12 amino acids. Per germline, CDR1 SGHTA and CDR2 FQGNSA. For the CDR3, the DNA is TGTGCCAGCAGCTTAGCGGGCTATGGCTACACCTTC. This sequence encodes CASSLAGYGYTF.